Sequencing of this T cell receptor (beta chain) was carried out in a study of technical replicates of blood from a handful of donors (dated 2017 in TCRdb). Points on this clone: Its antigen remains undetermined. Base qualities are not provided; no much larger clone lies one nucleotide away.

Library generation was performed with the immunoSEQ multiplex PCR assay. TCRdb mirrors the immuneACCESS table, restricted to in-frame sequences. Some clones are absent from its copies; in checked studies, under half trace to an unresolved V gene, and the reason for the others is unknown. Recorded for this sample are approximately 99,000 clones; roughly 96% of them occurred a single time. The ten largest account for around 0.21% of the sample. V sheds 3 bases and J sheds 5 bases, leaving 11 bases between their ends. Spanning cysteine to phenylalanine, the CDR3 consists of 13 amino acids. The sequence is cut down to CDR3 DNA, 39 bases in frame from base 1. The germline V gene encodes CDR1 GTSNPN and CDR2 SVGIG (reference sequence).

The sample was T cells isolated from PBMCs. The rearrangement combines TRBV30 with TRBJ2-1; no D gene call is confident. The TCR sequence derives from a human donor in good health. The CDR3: CAWRSQTHNEQFF. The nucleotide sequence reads TGTGCCTGGAGAAGCCAAACCCACAATGAGCAGTTCTTC.